This T cell receptor beta chain derives from a study of early T cells in non-severe SARS-CoV-2 infection. Across the study: Bulk RNA isolated from unsorted whole blood underwent sequencing; chains were not paired.

There are a few counts of this clonotype. As yet, its antigen is unknown. Each single cDNA molecule received a unique molecular identifier. TCRdb analysed the 5' RACE reads with MiXCR anew, one entry per CDR3 protein. In the table there are over 35,000 distinct CDR3 sequences, roughly a tenth of which are singletons. Study outcomes and limitations: Missing private and CD4 specificities, VDJdb matching favored anti-spike CD8 responses.

This CDR3 is built from 15 residues. Trimming removed 4 bases from V and 0 bases from J, with 11 bases in between. Germline V gives CDR1 KGHDR, CDR2 SFDVKD. Sequences were obtained from whole blood. The TCR originated in an adult who was a healthcare worker with PCR-confirmed SARS-CoV-2 infection or an uninfected control (not recorded which). The chain is built from TRBV24-1 and TRBJ1-2; maybe TRBD1 (5 bases). The CDR3 sequence is CATSDRTKTNYGYTF. The CDR3 DNA sequence: TGTGCCACCAGTGACCGGACAAAGACTAACTATGGCTACACCTTC.